This passage covers 3 T cell receptor beta chains from one sample sequenced in a study of response to subunit inactivated influenza vaccine listed by TCRdb under 2018. Libraries were built with RT-PCR. Sequencer: Illumina HiSeq 2500. Through fastp at Q25 and MiXCR, TCRdb rebuilt clones from the public reads, retaining in-frame beta chains. A single entry per CDR3 protein holds the most common genes and DNA from its merged rows. The table for this sample lists over 650,000 distinct CDR3 sequences; around a sixth of them were counted only once. The top ten constitute around 9.9% of the sample. The material sequenced was PBMCs from blood, taken 4 to 6 days after vaccination. Receptors originate from a man aged 50-60 years who received an inactivated influenza vaccine. Donor details come from another sample of the same person, matched by shared clones.

This clonotype was counted many times. CDR3 loop: CAISGGTSGRVEQFF. CDR3 sequence (DNA): TGTGCCATCAGTGGCGGGACTAGCGGGAGAGTTGAGCAGTTCTTC. V usage is TRBV10-3 and J usage is TRBJ2-1; 14 bases line up with TRBD2. The CDR3 has 15 amino acids. Germline lookup yields CDR1 ENHRY and CDR2 SYGVKD. Trimming removed 4 bases from V and 9 bases from J; junction bases left unmatched: 5.

This clonotype was detected many times. The chain recombines TRBV7-2 with TRBJ2-7, with unresolved D. CDR3 length: 11 residues. The germline V gene has CDR1 SGHTA and CDR2 FQGNSA. Trimming pared 6 bases from V and 5 bases from J, leaving 8 bases between. The CDR3 region is CASSLRHEQYF. The CDR3 nucleotides read TGTGCCAGCAGTTTAAGGCACGAGCAGTACTTC. Variable domain in full (rest from reference TRBV7-2 and TRBJ2-7): GAGVSQSPSNKVTEKGKDVELRCDPISGHTALYWYRQSLGQGLEFLIYFQGNSAPDKSGLPSDRFSAERTGGSVSTLTIQRTQQEDSAVYLCASSLRHEQYFGPGTRLTVT.

The chain combines TRBV5-1 with TRBJ2-3, with 7 bases identical to TRBD1. With V trimmed by 4 bases and J by 3 bases, 11 bases remained unmatched. CDR3 length: 16 amino acids. The germline V gene encodes CDR1 SGHRS and CDR2 YFSETQ. The CDR3 loop is CASSLLGQRKTDTQYF. The CDR3 bases are TGCGCCAGCAGCCTACTGGGACAGAGAAAAACAGATACGCAGTATTTT.